The clone carrying this T cell receptor (beta chain) was observed a handful of times. Its antigen is unknown. These data belong to a study of T-cell memory formation after mild COVID-19. Study-wide findings and caveats: Day 37-peaking second-wave clones had unconfirmed SARS-CoV-2 specificity. CD4+ contracting clones lay mainly in CM and EM, CD8+ ones in EMRA. Clones shrinking between day 15 and 85 showed a balanced CD4/CD8 split, and those that grew later tilted toward CD4+.

Trimming left V 5 bases short and J 4 bases short, with 17 bases between. The germline gives CDR1 DFQATT, CDR2 SNEGSKA (reference sequence). The CDR3 has 14 amino acids. TCRdb processed the 5' RACE reads anew with MiXCR; each CDR3 protein has one entry. The sample consists of approximately 570,000 distinct CDR3 sequences, about 20% of them appearing once. The sequencing sample was made of PBMCs or a T cell subset sorted from them (not recorded which). The origin of this receptor is an adult woman who had mild COVID-19 (a few samples of this study predate the infection). Cell type and time point are not known. V and J are TRBV20-1 and TRBJ1-2; D possibly corresponds to TRBD1 (5 bases). In DNA form, the CDR3 reads TGCAGTGCTCGGGATCAGGGTGGGCCCTATGGCTACACCTTC. Translation: CSARDQGGPYGYTF.